The source of this T cell receptor (beta chain) is a study of blood T cell repertoires in COVID-19. Overall study: Collection of acute and convalescent COVID-19 samples took place in the United States, Italy and Spain. From T cells, B-cell-depleted T cells, or PBMCs came the material, which was cDNA or gDNA.

Original handling: Estimation of nucleated cell counts relied on the amplification of reference gene primers. Method: immunoSEQ multiplex PCR; TCRdb's copy keeps in-frame clones and lacks some. The V and J calls and clone size are taken from that table; D and trimming were inferred from the DNA. The data hold about 320,000 clones, with about 83% observed a single time. Trimming removed 4 bases from V and 12 bases from J, with 7 bases in between. From germline, CDR1 is SGHTA and CDR2 FQGNSA. This CDR3 contains 9 residues. The chain joins TRBV7-2 to TRBJ2-7, with unresolved D. Sequenced: peripheral blood. This TCR derives from a woman aged 45-65 years with acute or convalescent COVID-19. This chain's CDR3 is CASSSSGYV. CDR3 sequence (DNA): TGTGCCAGCAGCTCCTCGGGGTACGTC.